These 11 T cell receptor beta chains were sequenced from one sample in a study of beta chain features in type 1 diabetes. The investigators reverse transcribed all of the isolated RNA, so they sequenced expressed TCRB transcripts. This table comes from immunoSEQ multiplex PCR, and its TCRdb copy is limited to in-frame clones, with some not included. The table has roughly 170,000 clones, around 13% seen once. The sequenced sample was central memory CD4+ T cells from blood. These receptors were collected from a woman aged 18-29 years in good health.

This chain connects TRBV11-1 to TRBJ2-5, with TRBD1 identical over 7 bases. After removal of 2 bases from V and 1 base from J, the junction contained 4 bases not matched to a gene. CDR3 size: 15 residues. Germline CDR1 reads SGHAT; CDR2 reads FQDESV (reference sequence). The CDR3 region has the DNA TGTGCCAGCAGCTTAAACAGGGGCACCCAAGAGACCCAGTACTTC. This codes for CASSLNRGTQETQYF.

DNA of the CDR3: TGTGCCAGCAGCTTCGGGCCCTGGGGCGACAACGTCCTGACTTTC. Translated, it gives CASSFGPWGDNVLTF. The chain links TRBV7-8 to TRBJ2-6, with D maybe TRBD1 (5 bases). The CDR3 contains 15 residues. Germline-derived CDR1 and CDR2 are SGHVS and FQNEAQ. V lost 3 bases, J lost 9 bases, and 15 bases lay in between.

Notes on this clone: The junction departs from germline at one end; a sequencing error may be responsible. The chain joins TRBV7-7 to TRBJ2-5, with D possibly matching TRBD1 (5 bases). Germline CDR1 reads SSHAT; CDR2 reads FNYEAQ (reference sequence). CDR3 length equals 13 residues. CDR3 nucleotide sequence: TGTGCTAGCAGCCCAGGGTTCCAAGAGACCCAGTACTTC. Residues: CASSPGFQETQYF.

This rearrangement joins TRBV7-9 to TRBJ1-5; the D is unclear. The germline V gene encodes CDR1 SEHNR and CDR2 FQNEAQ (reference sequence). V dropped 1 base and J dropped 2 bases, with 9 bases sitting between them. CDR3 size: 15 residues. CDR3 loop: CASSLEGGGNQPQHF. As DNA, the CDR3 is TGTGCCAGCAGCTTAGAGGGAGGAGGCAATCAGCCCCAGCATTTT.

This clone was counted between two and nine times. The rearrangement joins TRBV25-1 to TRBJ2-7, with 8 bases that match TRBD1. This CDR3 spans 14 amino acids. V shed 2 bases, J shed 5 bases, and the junction held 5 bases outside the gene matches. CDR1 and CDR2 (germline): MGHDK, SYGVNS. CDR3 loop: CASSEGQGTDEQYF. DNA of the CDR3: TGTGCCAGCAGTGAAGGACAGGGAACTGACGAGCAGTACTTC.

The CDR3 region is CASSPGKNIQYF. The CDR3 DNA reads as TGTGCCAGCAGCCCGGGGAAAAACATTCAGTACTTC. The chain is built from TRBV28 and TRBJ2-4; D possibly corresponds to TRBD2 (5 bases). Germline values: CDR1 MDHEN, CDR2 SYDVKM. This CDR3 spans 12 amino acids. Deletions cut 6 bases from V and 4 bases from J, with 7 bases between.

This clone showed up just a few times. The V gene is TRBV5-1, the J gene TRBJ2-5; D may be TRBD2 (6 bases). Germline CDR1 is SGHRS and CDR2 is YFSETQ. The V gene lost 5 bases and the J gene lost 4 bases, with 15 bases spanning the gap. There are 14 residues in the CDR3. For the CDR3, the DNA is TGCGCCAGCAGTTTCTCGGGAGTAGGAGAGACCCAGTACTTC. Protein product: CASSFSGVGETQYF. Combining the CDR3 with reference TRBV5-1 and TRBJ2-5 gives the whole variable domain KAGVTQTPRYLIKTRGQQVTLSCSPISGHRSVSWYQQTPGQGLQFLFEYFSETQRNKGNFPGRFSGRQFSNSRSEMNVSTLELGDSALYLCASSFSGVGETQYFGPGTRLLVL.

This clone has a handful of counts. V and J are TRBV2 and TRBJ2-2; 7 bases fit TRBD2. The germline CDR1 and CDR2 sequences are SNHLY and FYNNEI. This CDR3 comprises 16 residues. The ends lost 2 bases at V and 2 bases at J; junction bases unmatched: 5. The CDR3 reads CASSERASGNTGELFF. Here the CDR3 DNA reads TGTGCCAGCAGTGAAAGGGCTAGCGGCAACACCGGGGAGCTGTTTTTT. The full variable domain, in which reference TRBV2 and TRBJ2-2 provide the parts outside the CDR3, is EPEVTQTPSHQVTQMGQEVILRCVPISNHLYFYWYRQILGQKVEFLVSFYNNEISEKSEIFDDQFSVERPDGSNFTLKIRSTKLEDSAMYFCASSERASGNTGELFFGEGSRLTVL.

In its sample, this clone was seen a few times. This chain links TRBV6-6 with TRBJ2-7; D may be TRBD2 (5 bases). Per the germline V gene, CDR1 is MNHNY and CDR2 is SVGAGI (reference sequence). V was shortened by 6 bases and J by 6 bases, with 15 bases between the two germline ends. CDR3 length: 13 residues. This CDR3 reads CASSPPVEVEQYF. Here the CDR3 DNA reads TGTGCCAGCAGCCCCCCTGTGGAGGTCGAGCAGTACTTC.

This clone was seen more than once but under ten times. This chain connects TRBV2 to TRBJ1-5; 8 bases match TRBD1. CDR1 is SNHLY, CDR2 FYNNEI, per germline. The length of the CDR3 is 14 residues. J was trimmed by 7 bases and V by 6 bases; bases with no gene match: 8. The CDR3, as DNA: TGTGCCAGCAGCCCGACAGGGGTGGACCAGCCCCAGCATTTT. Translated: CASSPTGVDQPQHF.

This chain uses TRBV2 with TRBJ1-2; possible D gene TRBD1, 5 bases. Looked up from germline, CDR1 is SNHLY and CDR2 is FYNNEI. The CDR3 length is 15 residues. V lost 7 bases and J 2 bases, leaving 17 bases between the germline ends. The CDR3 spells CASIPAPGLNYGYTF. For the CDR3, the DNA is TGTGCCAGCATCCCCGCCCCGGGACTGAACTATGGCTACACCTTC.